Sequencing of this T cell receptor (beta chain) was carried out in a study of Ad26.COV2.S vaccination and SARS-CoV-2 variants. Study-level findings and limits: Reported findings describe substantial breadth in spike-specific CD8+ and CD4+ T cell responses following vaccination. The study found higher spike-specific TCR breadth in vaccine than placebo recipients.

On this clone itself: The antigen is unknown.

TCRdb keeps only in-frame clones here, not all; method: immunoSEQ multiplex PCR. The data contain around 250,000 clones, about 89% of them singletons. Trimming took 3 bases from V and 5 from J, leaving 4 bases between them. Germline V gene data show CDR1 as ENHRY and CDR2 as SYGVKD. The CDR3 has 11 residues. Treatment denoted: around 19 received Ad26.COV2.S at low or high dose, single or two shots; several received placebo; per-sample allocation not given. Sampling occurred on day 63 after the first vaccine or placebo injection. Vaccination used an Ad26 vector expressing Wuhan-strain SARS-CoV-2 spike.

The clonotype was recovered from a person aged 18-65 years who received the Ad26.COV2.S COVID-19 vaccine or a placebo. This sample comprised peripheral blood, obtained in a trial of Ad26.COV2.S vaccine versus placebo. The chain has TRBV10-3 and TRBJ2-5; D is unclear. CDR3 sequence (DNA): TGTGCCATCAGTGAAGGGGAGACCCAGTACTTC. Translation: CAISEGETQYF.